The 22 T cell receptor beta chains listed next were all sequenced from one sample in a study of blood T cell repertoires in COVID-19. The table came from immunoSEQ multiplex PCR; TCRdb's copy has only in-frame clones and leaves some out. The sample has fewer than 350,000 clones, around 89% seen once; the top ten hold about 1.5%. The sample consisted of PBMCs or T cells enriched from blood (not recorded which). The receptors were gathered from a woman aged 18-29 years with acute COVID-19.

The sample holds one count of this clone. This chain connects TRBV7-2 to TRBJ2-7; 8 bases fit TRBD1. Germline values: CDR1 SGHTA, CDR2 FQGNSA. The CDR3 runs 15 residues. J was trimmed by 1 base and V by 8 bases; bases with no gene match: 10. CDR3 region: CASGGTGLRSYEQYF. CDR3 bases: TGTGCCAGCGGAGGGACAGGACTACGATCCTACGAGCAGTACTTC.

CDR3 nucleotide sequence: TGTGCCAGCAGCCACGGGGACAGGGAGTTCGATAATTCACCCCTCCACTTT. Its translation: CASSHGDREFDNSPLHF. The rearrangement joins TRBV4-2 to TRBJ1-6, with 9 bases that match TRBD1. Germline V gene lookup returns CDR1 LGHNA and CDR2 YNFKEQ. The CDR3 runs 17 residues. V was pared by 3 bases and J by 5 bases, with 8 bases of the junction left unmatched.

The CDR3 coding sequence is TGTGCCAGTAGCCCGCTGGGACAGGGGGCGCCCGGGGAGCTGTTTTTT. Translated, it gives CASSPLGQGAPGELFF. V is TRBV19 and J is TRBJ2-2; 12 positions agree with TRBD1. V lost 6 bases and J lost 6; bases outside the gene matches: 8. Germline V gene sequence: CDR1 LNHDA, CDR2 SQIVND (reference sequence). The CDR3 is made up of 16 amino acids.

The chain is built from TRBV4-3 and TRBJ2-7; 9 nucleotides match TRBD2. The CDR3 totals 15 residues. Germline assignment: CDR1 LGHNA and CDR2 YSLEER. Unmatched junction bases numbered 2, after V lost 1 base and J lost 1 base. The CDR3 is CASSQATSGSYEQYF. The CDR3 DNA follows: TGCGCCAGCAGCCAAGCCACTAGCGGGTCCTACGAGCAGTACTTC.

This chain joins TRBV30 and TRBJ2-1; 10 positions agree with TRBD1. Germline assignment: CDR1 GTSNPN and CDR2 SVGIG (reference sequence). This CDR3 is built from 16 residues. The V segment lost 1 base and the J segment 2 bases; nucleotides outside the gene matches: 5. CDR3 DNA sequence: TGTGCCTGGAGTGGCGGACAGGGGGGCACCTACAATGAGCAGTTCTTC. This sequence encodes CAWSGGQGGTYNEQFF.

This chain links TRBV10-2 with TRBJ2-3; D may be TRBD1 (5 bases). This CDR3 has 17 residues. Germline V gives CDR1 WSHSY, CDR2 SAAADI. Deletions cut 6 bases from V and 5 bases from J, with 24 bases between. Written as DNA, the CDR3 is TGCGCCAGCAGACCCCCCGACCTGCCAAGAGACAGAGATACGCAGTATTTT. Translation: CASRPPDLPRDRDTQYF.

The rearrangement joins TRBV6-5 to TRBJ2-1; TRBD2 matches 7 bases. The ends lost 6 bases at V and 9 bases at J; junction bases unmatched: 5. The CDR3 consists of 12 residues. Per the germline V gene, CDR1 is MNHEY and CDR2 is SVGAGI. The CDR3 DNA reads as TGTGCCAGCAGCTATACGGGGGGTGAGCAGTTCTTC. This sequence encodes CASSYTGGEQFF.

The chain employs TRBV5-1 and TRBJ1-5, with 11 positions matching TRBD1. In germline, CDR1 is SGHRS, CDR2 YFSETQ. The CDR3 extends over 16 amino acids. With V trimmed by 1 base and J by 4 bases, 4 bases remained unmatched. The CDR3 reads CASSLTGQGANQPQHF. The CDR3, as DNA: TGCGCCAGCAGCTTGACCGGACAGGGGGCGAATCAGCCCCAGCATTTT.

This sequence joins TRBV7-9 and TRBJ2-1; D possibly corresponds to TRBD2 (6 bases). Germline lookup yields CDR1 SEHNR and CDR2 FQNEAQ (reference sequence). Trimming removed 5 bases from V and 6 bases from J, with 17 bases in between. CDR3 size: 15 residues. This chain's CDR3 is CASSPIYMGGNEQFF. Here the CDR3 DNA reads TGTGCCAGCAGCCCAATTTACATGGGAGGCAATGAGCAGTTCTTC.

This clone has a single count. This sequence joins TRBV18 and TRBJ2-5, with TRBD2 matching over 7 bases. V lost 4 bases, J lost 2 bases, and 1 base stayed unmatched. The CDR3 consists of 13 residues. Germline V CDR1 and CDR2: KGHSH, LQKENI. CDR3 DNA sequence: TGTGCCAGCTCACGGACTAGTCAAGAGACCCAGTACTTC. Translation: CASSRTSQETQYF.

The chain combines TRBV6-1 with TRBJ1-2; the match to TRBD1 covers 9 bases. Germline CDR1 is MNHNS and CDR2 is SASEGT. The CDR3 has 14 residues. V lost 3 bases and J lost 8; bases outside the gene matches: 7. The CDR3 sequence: CASSDIQGARGYTF. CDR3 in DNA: TGTGCCAGCAGTGATATACAGGGGGCGAGGGGCTACACCTTC.

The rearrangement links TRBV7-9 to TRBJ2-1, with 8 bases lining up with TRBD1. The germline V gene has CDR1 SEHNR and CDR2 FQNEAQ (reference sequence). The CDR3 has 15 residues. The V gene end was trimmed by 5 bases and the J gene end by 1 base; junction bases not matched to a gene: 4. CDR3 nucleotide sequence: TGTGCCAGCAGCGAACAGGGGGATTCCTACAATGAGCAGTTCTTC. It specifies CASSEQGDSYNEQFF.

The CDR3 region is CASSLGAGSPLHF. DNA for the CDR3: TGTGCCAGCAGCCTGGGGGCGGGTTCACCCCTCCACTTT. This rearrangement joins TRBV11-2 to TRBJ1-6; possible D gene TRBD1, 6 bases. The germline CDR1 and CDR2 sequences are SGHAT and FQNNGV. This CDR3 spans 13 amino acids. V lost 5 bases and J lost 9, with 11 bases in between.

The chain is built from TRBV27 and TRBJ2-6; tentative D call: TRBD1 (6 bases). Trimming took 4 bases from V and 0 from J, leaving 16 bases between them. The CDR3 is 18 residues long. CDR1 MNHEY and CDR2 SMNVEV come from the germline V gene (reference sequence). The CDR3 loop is CASSSPLTGRSGANVLTF. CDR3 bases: TGTGCCAGCAGTTCCCCTCTCACAGGGCGCTCTGGGGCCAACGTCCTGACTTTC. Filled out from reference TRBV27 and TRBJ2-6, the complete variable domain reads EAQVTQNPRYLITVTGKKLTVTCSQNMNHEYMSWYRQDPGLGLRQIYYSMNVEVTDKGDVPEGYKVSRKEKRNFPLILESPSPNQTSLYFCASSSPLTGRSGANVLTFGAGSRLTVL.

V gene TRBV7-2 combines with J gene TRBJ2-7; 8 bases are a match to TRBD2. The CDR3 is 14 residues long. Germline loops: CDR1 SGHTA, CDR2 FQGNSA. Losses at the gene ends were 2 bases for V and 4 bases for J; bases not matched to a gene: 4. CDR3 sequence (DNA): TGTGCCAGCAGCTTAAAACCTAGCGGGTACGAGCAGTACTTC. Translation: CASSLKPSGYEQYF.

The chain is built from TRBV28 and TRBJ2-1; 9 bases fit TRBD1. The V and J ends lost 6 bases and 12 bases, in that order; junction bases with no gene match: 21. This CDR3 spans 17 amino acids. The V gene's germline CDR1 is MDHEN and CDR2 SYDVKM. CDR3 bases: TGTGCCAGCAGCCTAATTTGGGTGACAGGGGGGAACCGTGCGCAGTTCTTC. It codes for CASSLIWVTGGNRAQFF.

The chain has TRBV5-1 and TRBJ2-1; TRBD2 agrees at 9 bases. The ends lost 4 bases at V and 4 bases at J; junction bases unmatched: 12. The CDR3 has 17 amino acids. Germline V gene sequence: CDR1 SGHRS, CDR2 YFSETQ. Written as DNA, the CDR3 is TGCGCCAGCAGCCTCTCCCCCACTAGCGGGCAATACAATGAGCAGTTCTTC. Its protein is CASSLSPTSGQYNEQFF.

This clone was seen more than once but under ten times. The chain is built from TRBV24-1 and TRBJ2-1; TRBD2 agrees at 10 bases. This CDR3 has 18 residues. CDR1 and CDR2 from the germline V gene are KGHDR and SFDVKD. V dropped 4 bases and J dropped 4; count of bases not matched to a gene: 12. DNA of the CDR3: TGTGCCACCAGTGACGGGAGATTAGCGGGAGGCGGGTACAATGAGCAGTTCTTC. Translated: CATSDGRLAGGGYNEQFF.

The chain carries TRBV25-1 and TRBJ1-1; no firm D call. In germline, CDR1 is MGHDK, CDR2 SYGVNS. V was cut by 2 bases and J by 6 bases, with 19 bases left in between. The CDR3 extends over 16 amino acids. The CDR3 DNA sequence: TGTGCCAGCAGTGAAGGGCCAGGAGGACGCAACGCTGAAGCTTTCTTT. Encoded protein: CASSEGPGGRNAEAFF.

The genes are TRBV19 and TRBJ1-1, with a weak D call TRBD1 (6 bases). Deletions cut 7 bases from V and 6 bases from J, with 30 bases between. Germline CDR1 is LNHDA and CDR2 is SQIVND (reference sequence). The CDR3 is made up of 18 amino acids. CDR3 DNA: TGTGCCAGTAAACCGGGACACCTACTTCTGGGGTGGAGACCTGAAGCTTTCTTT. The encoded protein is CASKPGHLLLGWRPEAFF. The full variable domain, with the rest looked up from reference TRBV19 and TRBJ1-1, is DGGITQSPKYLFRKEGQNVTLSCEQNLNHDAMYWYRQDPGQGLRLIYYSQIVNDFQKGDIAEGYSVSREKKESFPLTVTSAQKNPTAFYLCASKPGHLLLGWRPEAFFGQGTRLTVV.

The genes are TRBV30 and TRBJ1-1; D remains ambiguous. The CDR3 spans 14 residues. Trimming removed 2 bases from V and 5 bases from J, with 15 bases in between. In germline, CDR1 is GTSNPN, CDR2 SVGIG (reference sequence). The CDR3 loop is CAWSLSAGGTEAFF. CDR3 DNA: TGTGCCTGGAGTTTGTCAGCTGGAGGGACTGAAGCTTTCTTT.

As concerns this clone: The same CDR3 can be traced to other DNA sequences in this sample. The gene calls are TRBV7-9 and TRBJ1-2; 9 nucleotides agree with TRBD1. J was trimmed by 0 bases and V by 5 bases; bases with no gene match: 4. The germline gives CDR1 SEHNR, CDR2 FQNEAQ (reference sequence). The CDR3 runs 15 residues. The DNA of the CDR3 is TGTGCCAGCAGCCCAGGGACAGGGCCTAACTATGGCTACACCTTC. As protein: CASSPGTGPNYGYTF.